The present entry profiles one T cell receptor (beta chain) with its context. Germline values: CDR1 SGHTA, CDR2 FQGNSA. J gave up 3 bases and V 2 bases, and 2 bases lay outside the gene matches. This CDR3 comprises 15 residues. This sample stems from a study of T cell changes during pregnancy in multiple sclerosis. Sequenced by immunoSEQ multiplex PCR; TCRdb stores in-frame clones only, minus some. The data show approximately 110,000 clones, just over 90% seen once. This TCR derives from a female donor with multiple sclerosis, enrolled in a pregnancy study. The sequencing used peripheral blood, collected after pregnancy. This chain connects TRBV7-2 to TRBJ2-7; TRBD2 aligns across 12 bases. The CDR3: CASSLWTSGVYEQYF. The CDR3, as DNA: TGTGCCAGCAGCTTATGGACTAGCGGGGTCTACGAGCAGTACTTC. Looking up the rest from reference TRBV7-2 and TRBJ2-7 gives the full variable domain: GAGVSQSPSNKVTEKGKDVELRCDPISGHTALYWYRQSLGQGLEFLIYFQGNSAPDKSGLPSDRFSAERTGGSVSTLTIQRTQQEDSAVYLCASSLWTSGVYEQYFGPGTRLTVT.